Sequencing of this T cell receptor (beta chain) was carried out in a study of a mutant IDH1 vaccine in newly diagnosed glioma. Study as a whole: There were approximately 60% males and around 40% females among treated patients, whose mean age was about 41 years. Pretreatment consisted of radiotherapy, temozolomide, or both, with most receiving both.

Described time point: baseline, week 1 (first vaccination visit). As to treatment: pre-vaccination baseline after standard-of-care therapy. New astrocytomas of WHO grade 3 or 4 that were IDH1-mutant and ATRX-lost were found in the donors. TCRdb keeps only in-frame clones here, not all; method: immunoSEQ multiplex PCR. The repertoire has roughly 16,000 clones, 80% of them found once; the top ten carry approximately 9.1%. Germline-derived CDR1 and CDR2 are SNHLY and FYNNEI. The CDR3 length is 18 residues. The V gene lost 5 bases and the J gene lost 0 bases, with 23 bases spanning the gap. This clonotype was obtained from a man aged 35 to 55 with glioma. Here the sequenced sample was PBMCs, taken from a glioma patient treated with radiotherapy, temozolomide or both. The chain combines TRBV2 with TRBJ2-7; the D is unclear. CDR3: CASSHRRQQFTSSYEQYV. Here the CDR3 DNA reads TGTGCCAGCAGTCACCGCCGCCAACAGTTTACAAGCTCCTACGAGCAGTACGTC.